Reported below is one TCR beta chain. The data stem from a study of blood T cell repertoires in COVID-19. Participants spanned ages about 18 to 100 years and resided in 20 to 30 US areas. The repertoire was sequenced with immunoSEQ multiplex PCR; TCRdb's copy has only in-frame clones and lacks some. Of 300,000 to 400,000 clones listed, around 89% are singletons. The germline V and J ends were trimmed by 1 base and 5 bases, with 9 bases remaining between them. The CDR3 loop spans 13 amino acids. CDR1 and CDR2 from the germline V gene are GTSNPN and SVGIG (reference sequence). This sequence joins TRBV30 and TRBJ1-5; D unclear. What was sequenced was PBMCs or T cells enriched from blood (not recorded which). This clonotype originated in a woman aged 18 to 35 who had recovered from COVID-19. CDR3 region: CAWSDLTDQPQHF. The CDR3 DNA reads TGTGCCTGGAGTGACCTAACAGATCAGCCCCAGCATTTT.